The T cell receptor beta chain described here comes from a study of identical twins (dated by TCRdb to about 2016). With regard to the full study: The study deep-sequenced TCR alpha and beta repertoires from monozygotic twins, unrelated adults of various ages and cord blood to test whether fetal clonotypes persist. Replicate twin experiments were performed at different times using different library preparation protocols to rule out contamination.

Libraries were constructed by 5' RACE. Sequencing relied on an Illumina HiSeq 2000. Template switching introduced a universal primer binding site; the final cDNA contained a unique molecular identifier, enabling accurate counting of TCR cDNA molecules. First-strand cDNA for TCR alpha and beta chains was synthesized from specific primers in the conserved constant-segment region. To control for contamination, every cDNA library carried two barcodes: a SMART-Mk sample barcode plus Illumina barcodes. TruSeq adapter sequences, together with Illumina sample barcodes, were added in two successive PCR steps. The TCR alpha and beta cDNA libraries were sequenced on the Illumina HiSeq platform using custom primers. For the original study's pipeline: Unique molecular identifiers were extracted from raw reads with MiGEC, and CDR3 positions were determined with MiXCR. Recombination models were inferred per individual with the repgenHMM and IGoR tools using an EM algorithm. Shared clonotype analysis was performed with the tcR package in R, normalizing sharing by the product of cloneset sizes. To study raw recombination free of thymic and clonal selection effects, out-of-frame nonproductive sequences were analyzed. TCRdb reprocessing: public reads trimmed at Q25 with fastp, clones called with MiXCR, in-frame beta chains kept. For every CDR3 protein sequence, its rows merge into one entry that carries the most common genes and DNA. TCRdb's processing, not the authors' own work, is the source of the V and J calls. The sample table holds under 350,000 distinct CDR3 sequences, of which over 8.5% were seen once. The top ten clones comprise approximately 6.5% of the sample.

A few counts support this clonotype. The antigen it binds to is not known. Base qualities are not at hand, and no much larger clone is one base apart. Every donor was a healthy Caucasian. The twin cohort consisted of three pairs of female monozygotic twins, all aged about 18 to 30 years. Positive isolation kits from Invitrogen were used to isolate CD4+ and CD8+ T cell populations. V loses 5 bases of germline sequence and J loses 8 bases, and the interval between the two ends is 7 bases. There are 12 amino acids in the CDR3, from cysteine to phenylalanine inclusive. The sequence is cut down to CDR3 DNA, 36 bases in frame from base 1. The germline V gene (reference sequence) gives CDR1 as SEHNR and CDR2 as FQNEAQ. Results the study describes overall, beyond this receptor: Because the same donors could not be followed over many years, the conclusions depended on cross-sectional statistical analysis. Compared with coincidental sharing between unrelated individuals, an excess of low generation-probability sequences was observed among out-of-frame TCR alpha sequences shared between twins. Excess twin sharing in beta out-of-frame sequences was weaker because fewer shared sequences lowered the signal-to-noise ratio. Zero-insertion analyses could be partly confounded by invariant T cells such as MAIT and iNKT, though diverse VJ usage argued against such confounding for most clonotypes. Abundant cord blood beta clonotypes carried fewer insertions; young adult naive repertoires showed a weaker similar trend, while memory repertoires showed none. Recombination models systematically underestimated out-of-frame TCR alpha sharing in monozygotic twins but agreed with sharing between unrelated individuals.

The same specimen was also included in a second study, on yellow fever vaccine responses in identical twins. The second study's authors report: The authors reported that the T cell response to vaccination in identical twins appeared partly convergent and partly personalized. In the study, vaccine-responding T cell clones were precisely tracked in identical twins.

This TCR was recovered from a woman younger than 35 in good health. Sequenced material: CD8+ T cells sorted from blood. Recombination connected TRBV7-9 to TRBJ1-6; the D gene identity is not certain. The CDR3 reads as follows: CASSPDYSPLHF. The DNA sequence reads TGTGCCAGCAGCCCGGATTATTCACCCCTCCACTTT. This CDR3, with the reference TRBV7-9 and TRBJ1-6 proteins standing in past its ends, gives the full variable domain DTGVSQNPRHKITKRGQNVTFRCDPISEHNRLYWYRQTLGQGPEFLTYFQNEAQLEKSRLLSDRFSAERPKGSFSTLEIQRTEQGDSAMYLCASSPDYSPLHFGNGTRLTVT.